This T cell receptor beta chain was obtained from a study of OX40 agonist ivuxolimab in advanced cancers. Overall study findings and caveats: On average, CD8+ T cells showed a greater number of expanded clones than CD4+. Some nonresponders additionally presented with little normalized T-cell clonal expansion.

A note on this clone: The antigen remains unidentified.

There are 13 residues in the CDR3. V was clipped by 4 bases and J by 4 bases, with 8 bases between them. Germline-derived CDR1 and CDR2 are MDHEN and SYDVKM. The protocol was immunoSEQ multiplex PCR, while the TCRdb copy is restricted to in-frame clones and leaves out a portion. The sample includes 71,000 or so clones, just over 90% of them seen just once. This receptor was obtained from an adult with an advanced solid tumor such as melanoma, head and neck, liver or kidney cancer. The starting material was CD4+ or CD8+ T cells sorted from blood, obtained in a trial of the OX40 agonist ivuxolimab. The chain employs TRBV28 and TRBJ1-3; D is unresolved. Here the CDR3 reads CASSSGVGNTIYF. CDR3 in DNA: TGTGCCAGCAGTTCAGGTGTAGGAAACACCATATATTTT.